These 22 T cell receptor beta chains were all obtained from the same sample, sequenced in a study of blood T cell repertoires in COVID-19. Using immunoSEQ multiplex PCR, the repertoire was profiled, and TCRdb retains in-frame clones only, with some absent. The sample contains around 620,000 clones, about nine tenths of which appear only once. Sequencing input: peripheral blood. These receptors were collected from a young woman with acute or convalescent COVID-19.

The rearrangement links TRBV5-6 to TRBJ1-1; D ambiguous. CDR3 length equals 13 residues. Germline CDR1 is SGHDT and CDR2 is YYEEEE. The V end was cut by 5 bases, the J end by 3 bases, with 11 bases between. CDR3 in amino acids: CASRRVGYTEAFF. The CDR3 DNA follows: TGTGCCAGCAGGCGGGTGGGATACACTGAAGCTTTCTTT.

The chain is built from TRBV5-5 and TRBJ2-3; D uncertain. The CDR3 consists of 11 residues. The germline gives CDR1 SGHKS, CDR2 YYEKEE (reference sequence). V was cut by 5 bases and J by 5 bases, with 6 bases left in between. The CDR3 spells CASRTVDTQYF. The DNA for the CDR3 is TGTGCCAGCAGAACTGTAGATACGCAGTATTTT.

The rearrangement links TRBV6-2 or TRBV6-3 to TRBJ2-1; D may be TRBD2 (5 bases). Trimming cost V 2 bases and J 2 bases, with 10 bases left between them. Germline values: CDR1 MNHEY, CDR2 SVGEGT. The CDR3 has 15 residues. CDR3 nucleotide sequence: TGTGCCAGCAGTTACGACGCGGGCCCCTACAATGAGCAGTTCTTC. Its translation: CASSYDAGPYNEQFF.

This clone came up a few times. The chain links TRBV20-1 to TRBJ1-2; 8 bases fit TRBD1. The length of the CDR3 is 14 residues. The junction had 5 bases not matched to a gene; V was cut back by 3 bases and J by 2 bases. Per germline, CDR1 DFQATT and CDR2 SNEGSKA (reference sequence). As DNA, the CDR3 is TGCAGTGCTAGTCAGGGGGCCATAAACTATGGCTACACCTTC. It specifies CSASQGAINYGYTF.

The chain is built from TRBV24-1 and TRBJ2-5; 7 bases fit TRBD1. J was trimmed by 4 bases and V by 1 base; bases with no gene match: 5. The CDR3 extends over 15 amino acids. Germline V gene lookup returns CDR1 KGHDR and CDR2 SFDVKD. CDR3 loop: CATSDLNRGSETQYF. The CDR3 DNA sequence: TGTGCCACCAGTGATTTAAACAGGGGTTCAGAGACCCAGTACTTC.

The genes are TRBV2 and TRBJ2-1; TRBD1 is a possible D gene (5 bases). Germline V gives CDR1 SNHLY, CDR2 FYNNEI. The CDR3 loop spans 14 amino acids. V lost 5 bases and J lost 0, with 8 bases in between. For the CDR3, the DNA is TGTGCCAGCAGTTGGCAGGGCTCCTACAATGAGCAGTTCTTC. Encoded protein: CASSWQGSYNEQFF. Drawing the rest from reference TRBV2 and TRBJ2-1, the complete variable domain is EPEVTQTPSHQVTQMGQEVILRCVPISNHLYFYWYRQILGQKVEFLVSFYNNEISEKSEIFDDQFSVERPDGSNFTLKIRSTKLEDSAMYFCASSWQGSYNEQFFGPGTRLTVL.

This chain joins TRBV19 and TRBJ1-1; D unclear. Germline V lookup: CDR1 LNHDA, CDR2 SQIVND (reference sequence). The CDR3 consists of 20 residues. V lost 8 bases and J 0 bases, leaving 31 bases between the germline ends. CDR3 bases: TGTGCCAGTCATATGCGTGAGACACCGACGCCCGAAGAGATGAACACTGAAGCTTTCTTT. Translation gives CASHMRETPTPEEMNTEAFF.

The chain carries TRBV3-1 (or the pseudogene TRBV3-2) and TRBJ2-1, with 14 positions matching TRBD2. This CDR3 is 15 amino acids long. Germline-derived CDR1 and CDR2 are LGHDT and YNNKEL (reference sequence). Unmatched junction bases numbered 2, after V lost 1 base and J lost 9 bases. Here the CDR3 reads CASSQGLAGGREQFF. The CDR3 DNA reads TGTGCCAGCAGCCAAGGACTAGCGGGGGGGCGTGAGCAGTTCTTC.

The rearrangement links TRBV9 to TRBJ2-5, with a tentative D call TRBD2 (5 bases). The CDR3 is made up of 15 amino acids. V shed 1 base and J shed 3 bases, with 13 bases lying between them. The germline V gene encodes CDR1 SGDLS and CDR2 YYNGEE. Here the CDR3 DNA reads TGTGCCAGCAGCGTATGGGCCGGAGGAAAAGAGACCCAGTACTTC. This translates into CASSVWAGGKETQYF. Drawing the rest from reference TRBV9 and TRBJ2-5, the complete variable domain is DSGVTQTPKHLITATGQRVTLRCSPRSGDLSVYWYQQSLDQGLQFLIQYYNGEERAKGNILERFSAQQFPDLHSELNLSSLELGDSALYFCASSVWAGGKETQYFGPGTRLLVL.

The chain couples TRBV6-5 to TRBJ1-1, with 7 bases aligning to TRBD1. Germline V CDR1 and CDR2: MNHEY, SVGAGI. V was clipped by 0 bases and J by 4 bases; unmatched bases: 5. The CDR3 consists of 15 residues. Here the CDR3 reads CASSYSIRGRTEAFF. DNA of the CDR3: TGTGCCAGCAGTTACTCGATTAGGGGGCGCACTGAAGCTTTCTTT.

The J gene is TRBJ2-2, the V gene TRBV5-5; 13 nucleotides match TRBD2. CDR3 length equals 16 residues. Trimming cost V 7 bases and J 4 bases; bases outside gene matches: 7. Germline CDR1 SGHKS, CDR2 YYEKEE (reference sequence). The CDR3 DNA sequence: TGTGCCAGCTCAGGGACTAGCGGGGATCCCACCGGGGAGCTGTTTTTT. Residues: CASSGTSGDPTGELFF.

The chain links TRBV13 to TRBJ2-1; D remains ambiguous. The CDR3 spans 15 residues. Between the trimmed V and J ends, which lost 0 bases and 0 bases, there was a span of 6 bases. Germline CDR1 reads PRHDT; CDR2 reads FYEKMQ (reference sequence). CDR3 protein: CASSLGRSSYNEQFF. The CDR3 DNA reads TGTGCCAGCAGCTTAGGAAGGAGCTCCTACAATGAGCAGTTCTTC.

This clone occurred once. The V gene is TRBV6-5, the J gene TRBJ2-2; D remains unclear. Germline assignment: CDR1 MNHEY and CDR2 SVGAGI. The CDR3 is 11 amino acids. With 8 bases removed from V and 6 bases from J, the gap between germline ends came to 7 bases. Written as DNA, the CDR3 is TGTGCCAGCTTGCGCGCCGGGGAGCTGTTTTTT. Amino acids: CASLRAGELFF.

V and J are TRBV27 and TRBJ2-7; TRBD1 matches at 7 bases. After removal of 3 bases from V and 12 bases from J, the junction contained 8 bases not matched to a gene. The CDR3 spans 12 residues. Germline assignment: CDR1 MNHEY and CDR2 SMNVEV (reference sequence). CDR3 sequence: CASSFHPGQLYF. In DNA form, the CDR3 reads TGTGCCAGCAGTTTCCATCCGGGACAGTTGTACTTC.

This clone has just a few counts. V gene TRBV7-2 combines with J gene TRBJ1-1; no clear D. The CDR3 covers 13 residues. The V end was cut by 2 bases, the J end by 2 bases, with 6 bases between. CDR1 and CDR2 (germline): SGHTA, FQGNSA. Here the CDR3 DNA reads TGTGCCAGCAGCTTACCAGGAAACACTGAAGCTTTCTTT. Its translation is CASSLPGNTEAFF.

The V call is TRBV13, the J call TRBJ2-7; maybe TRBD1 (6 bases). V was shortened by 7 bases and J by 2 bases, with 12 bases between the two germline ends. Germline CDR1 and CDR2: PRHDT and FYEKMQ (reference sequence). The CDR3 length is 13 residues. The CDR3 region is CASKQGAAYEQYF. Here the CDR3 DNA reads TGTGCCAGCAAACAGGGAGCCGCCTACGAGCAGTACTTC. The full variable domain, rest sourced from reference TRBV13 and TRBJ2-7, is AAGVIQSPRHLIKEKRETATLKCYPIPRHDTVYWYQQGPGQDPQFLISFYEKMQSDKGSIPDRFSAQQFSDYHSELNMSSLELGDSALYFCASKQGAAYEQYFGPGTRLTVT.

J is TRBJ2-2 and V is TRBV7-6, with no clear D. Trimming took 7 bases from V and 6 from J, leaving 18 bases between them. The CDR3 extends over 15 amino acids. From germline, CDR1 is SGHVS and CDR2 FNYEAQ. The CDR3 loop is CASNSRPFGAGELFF. CDR3 bases: TGTGCCAGCAACTCCAGGCCATTCGGTGCCGGGGAGCTGTTTTTT.

This sequence joins TRBV7-2 and TRBJ1-4; TRBD1 aligns across 12 bases. CDR1 SGHTA and CDR2 FQGNSA come from the germline V gene. Losses at the gene ends were 5 bases for V and 6 bases for J; bases not matched to a gene: 7. The CDR3 consists of 16 residues. CDR3 protein: CASSKPWDRGHEKLFF. As DNA, the CDR3 is TGTGCCAGCAGCAAACCTTGGGACAGGGGGCATGAAAAACTGTTTTTT.

The chain recombines TRBV25-1 with TRBJ1-4, with 9 bases that match TRBD1. This CDR3 region has 18 residues. The germline V gene encodes CDR1 MGHDK and CDR2 SYGVNS. The J segment lost 0 bases and the V segment lost 1 base, leaving 6 bases of the junction unmatched. Written as DNA, the CDR3 is TGTGCCAGCAGTGAATCGGGACAGGGAGGCGCAACTAATGAAAAACTGTTTTTT. Translated, it gives CASSESGQGGATNEKLFF. The entire variable domain, with the rest obtained from reference TRBV25-1 and TRBJ1-4, is as follows: EADIYQTPRYLVIGTGKKITLECSQTMGHDKMYWYQQDPGMELHLIHYSYGVNSTEKGDLSSESTVSRIRTEHFPLTLESARPSHTSQYLCASSESGQGGATNEKLFFGSGTQLSVL.

The chain links TRBV4-1 to TRBJ1-6, with D possibly matching TRBD1 (6 bases). Germline V lookup: CDR1 MGHRA, CDR2 YSYEKL. This CDR3 region has 15 residues. V lost 6 bases and J 5 bases, leaving 14 bases between the germline ends. CDR3 bases: TGCGCCAGCAGACCAGCGGGACATAATAATTCACCCCTCCACTTT. This encodes CASRPAGHNNSPLHF.

V gene TRBV24-1 combines with J gene TRBJ2-7, with D possibly matching TRBD2 (6 bases). The CDR3 loop spans 13 amino acids. The V end lost 6 bases, the J end lost 3 bases, and 11 bases lay between the germline ends. The germline V gene has CDR1 KGHDR and CDR2 SFDVKD. The CDR3 spells CATSLGLNYEQYF. CDR3 coding DNA: TGTGCCACCAGTTTGGGACTTAACTACGAGCAGTACTTC.

The chain links TRBV7-9 to TRBJ2-7; 9 nucleotides match TRBD2. Trimming took 5 bases from V and 5 from J; bases not matched to a gene: 16. The CDR3 loop spans 17 amino acids. Germline CDR1 is SEHNR and CDR2 is FQNEAQ (reference sequence). CDR3 coding DNA: TGTGCCAGCAGCATTCTCTCTAGCGGGATCACCCGGGACGAGCAGTACTTC. The encoded protein is CASSILSSGITRDEQYF.